Below, 26 T cell receptor beta chains from the same sample are listed, as sequenced in a study of blood T cell repertoires in COVID-19. The repertoire was sequenced with immunoSEQ multiplex PCR; TCRdb's copy has only in-frame clones and lacks some. The data show 300,000 or so clones, approximately 82% seen once. Sequencing was performed on peripheral blood. The receptor set was obtained from a woman between 45 and 60 years old with acute or convalescent COVID-19.

The chain uses TRBV6-5 and TRBJ1-1; tentatively, D is TRBD1 (6 bases). The CDR3 length is 13 residues. The germline V and J ends were trimmed by 10 bases and 5 bases, with 17 bases remaining between them. The V gene's germline CDR1 is MNHEY and CDR2 SVGAGI. In DNA form, the CDR3 reads TGTGCCACGGTGGGGGGGCTAAGGACTGAAGCTTTCTTT. It translates to CATVGGLRTEAFF.

The rearrangement uses TRBV28 and TRBJ1-2, with 8 bases fitting TRBD1. J lost 5 bases, V lost 6 bases, and 11 bases had no gene match. Germline loops: CDR1 MDHEN, CDR2 SYDVKM. The CDR3 runs 15 residues. CDR3 DNA: TGTGCCAGCAGCGTACCGGGACAGGTGGTTTATGGCTACACCTTC. The encoded protein is CASSVPGQVVYGYTF.

The chain uses TRBV6-2 or TRBV6-3 and TRBJ2-1; 9 bases are a match to TRBD1. The trim removed 5 bases at V and 2 bases at J, leaving 4 bases unmatched. The germline V gene has CDR1 MNHEY and CDR2 SVGEGT. The CDR3 extends over 15 amino acids. The DNA for the CDR3 is TGTGCCAGCAGTACGGGACAGGGCACCTACAATGAGCAGTTCTTC. Amino acid sequence: CASSTGQGTYNEQFF.

The rearrangement links TRBV4-1 to TRBJ1-6; 7 bases map to TRBD1. Germline V gene data show CDR1 as MGHRA and CDR2 as YSYEKL. The CDR3 sequence is 15 residues long. The J segment lost 7 bases and the V segment lost 3 bases, leaving 6 bases of the junction unmatched. DNA for the CDR3: TGCGCCAGCAGCCAGACCGGGACAGCCAATTCACCCCTCCACTTT. Its translation is CASSQTGTANSPLHF.

The chain recombines TRBV4-2 with TRBJ2-5; 13 bases are shared with TRBD2. CDR3 size: 16 residues. Germline-derived CDR1 and CDR2 are LGHNA and YNFKEQ. V lost 1 base, J lost 6 bases, and 5 bases stayed unmatched. CDR3 coding DNA: TGTGCCAGCAGCCAAGGACTAGCGGGGGGCGAACAGACCCAGTACTTC. This sequence encodes CASSQGLAGGEQTQYF.

This clone has a handful of counts. The genes are TRBV10-1 and TRBJ1-6; 11 bases fit TRBD1. Germline loops: CDR1 WNHNN, CDR2 SYGVQD (reference sequence). CDR3 length equals 16 residues. The trim removed 3 bases at V and 8 bases at J, leaving 6 bases unmatched. The CDR3 loop is CASSERDRGWDSPLHF. CDR3 nucleotide sequence: TGCGCCAGCAGTGAACGGGACAGGGGGTGGGATTCACCCCTCCACTTT.

There are many counts of this clone. V and J are TRBV4-3 and TRBJ1-2; D perhaps matches TRBD1 (6 bases). V lost 0 bases to trimming and J lost 5 bases, with 10 bases between them. The CDR3 length is 14 residues. CDR1 LGHNA and CDR2 YSLEER come from the germline V gene. CDR3: CASSQEKGTYGYTF. CDR3 in DNA: TGCGCCAGCAGCCAAGAAAAAGGGACATATGGCTACACCTTC.

CDR3 sequence reads: CASSSDRDRGYTF. Written as DNA, the CDR3 is TGTGCCAGCAGCTCCGACAGGGATCGTGGCTACACCTTC. The chain combines TRBV6-5 with TRBJ1-2; 7 bases are a match to TRBD1. CDR3 length: 13 residues. CDR1 and CDR2 from the germline V gene are MNHEY and SVGAGI. The V segment lost 6 bases and the J segment 7 bases; nucleotides outside the gene matches: 8.

This chain joins TRBV18 and TRBJ2-7, with D maybe TRBD1 (6 bases). The CDR3 has 12 residues. The V end was cut by 3 bases, the J end by 5 bases, with 8 bases between. Germline-derived CDR1 and CDR2 are KGHSH and LQKENI. The CDR3 nucleotides are TGTGCCAGCTCACCCCGACAGGACGAGCAGTACTTC. Translation gives CASSPRQDEQYF.

This chain joins TRBV6-5 and TRBJ1-2; TRBD1 is a possible D gene (5 bases). V lost 7 bases, J lost 3 bases, and 15 bases lay in between. The CDR3 has 14 residues. Germline V gene data show CDR1 as MNHEY and CDR2 as SVGAGI. The CDR3 spells CASTPSGGDYGYTF. CDR3 nucleotides: TGTGCCAGCACCCCGTCGGGGGGAGACTATGGCTACACCTTC.

This clone has only one observation. V usage is TRBV2 and J usage is TRBJ1-1; D gene unclear. Germline CDR1 reads SNHLY; CDR2 reads FYNNEI. Deletions cut 4 bases from V and 1 base from J, with 10 bases between. This CDR3 region has 14 residues. This chain's CDR3 is CASSAQLSNTEAFF. The CDR3 nucleotides read TGTGCCAGCAGTGCACAGTTATCGAACACTGAAGCTTTCTTT.

This chain joins TRBV7-9 and TRBJ2-5; the match to TRBD2 covers 9 bases. Germline V gene sequence: CDR1 SEHNR, CDR2 FQNEAQ (reference sequence). The CDR3 loop spans 14 amino acids. The ends lost 5 bases at V and 4 bases at J; junction bases unmatched: 5. The CDR3, as DNA: TGTGCCAGCAGCCGCGGGGGGGCCGCAGAGACCCAGTACTTC. Protein: CASSRGGAAETQYF.

This clone occurred a few times. This sequence joins TRBV5-6 and TRBJ1-6; TRBD1 is a possible D gene (5 bases). Between the trimmed V and J ends, which lost 1 base and 8 bases, there was a span of 16 bases. The germline gives CDR1 SGHDT, CDR2 YYEEEE. There are 16 residues in the CDR3. CDR3 protein: CASSLMQSGDYSPLHF. The CDR3 DNA follows: TGTGCCAGCAGCTTGATGCAGTCGGGGGATTATTCACCCCTCCACTTT.

The chain carries TRBV12-5 and TRBJ2-1; 9 bases fit TRBD2. The trim removed 7 bases at V and 4 bases at J, leaving 8 bases unmatched. The V gene's germline CDR1 is LGHNT and CDR2 FRNRAP. The CDR3 is 15 amino acids. CDR3 residues: CASVLGAGGYNEQFF. In DNA form, the CDR3 reads TGTGCTAGTGTCCTGGGTGCGGGGGGGTACAATGAGCAGTTCTTC.

The J gene is TRBJ1-1, the V gene TRBV28; D gene ambiguous. Trimming took off 6 bases at V and 0 bases at J, with 8 bases between the two ends. CDR1 MDHEN and CDR2 SYDVKM come from the germline V gene. The CDR3 is made up of 13 amino acids. CDR3 in DNA: TGTGCCAGCAGACAGACCATGAACACTGAAGCTTTCTTT. It is translated as CASRQTMNTEAFF.

The chain uses TRBV7-2 and TRBJ2-1; 10 positions agree with TRBD2. In germline, CDR1 is SGHTA, CDR2 FQGNSA. This CDR3 is 18 amino acids long. V lost 4 bases and J lost 7; bases outside the gene matches: 16. The CDR3 loop reads CASSSSVSAGGLRNEQFF. CDR3 nucleotides: TGTGCCAGCAGCTCCAGCGTATCAGCGGGGGGGCTCAGAAATGAGCAGTTCTTC.

This chain joins TRBV10-3 and TRBJ1-2; TRBD1 matches 7 bases. V dropped 10 bases and J dropped 8; count of bases not matched to a gene: 13. Germline loops: CDR1 ENHRY, CDR2 SYGVKD. The CDR3 contains 13 residues. CDR3 DNA sequence: TGTGCCAGATCCGACAGGGAAGAAGGGGGCTACACCTTC. This translates into CARSDREEGGYTF.

V gene TRBV7-9 combines with J gene TRBJ1-1; 7 nucleotides agree with TRBD1. Trimming cost V 5 bases and J 8 bases; bases outside gene matches: 8. There are 13 residues in the CDR3. The germline gives CDR1 SEHNR, CDR2 FQNEAQ (reference sequence). This CDR3 reads CASSSDRDREAFF. The CDR3 DNA reads TGTGCCAGCAGCAGCGACCGGGACAGAGAAGCTTTCTTT.

This clone has a count of ten or more. The V call is TRBV6-1, the J call TRBJ1-1; D is undetermined. Trimming left V 2 bases short and J 4 bases short, with 14 bases between. In germline, CDR1 is MNHNS, CDR2 SASEGT. This CDR3 is built from 15 residues. The CDR3 region has the DNA TGTGCCAGCAGTGAACTCGTGTCGACGGGCACTGAAGCTTTCTTT. Translating gives CASSELVSTGTEAFF.

The rearrangement uses TRBV28 and TRBJ1-4, with D unresolved. Between the trimmed V and J ends, which lost 6 bases and 0 bases, there was a span of 11 bases. CDR3 length equals 15 residues. CDR1 and CDR2 (germline): MDHEN, SYDVKM. DNA for the CDR3: TGTGCCAGCAGGTTTTACAGTGCAACTAATGAAAAACTGTTTTTT. Protein sequence: CASRFYSATNEKLFF.

This sequence joins TRBV19 and TRBJ1-1; 7 nucleotides match TRBD1. The CDR3 spans 15 residues. Germline trimming cut 4 bases from V and 3 bases from J; bases unmatched to any gene: 8. Germline values: CDR1 LNHDA, CDR2 SQIVND (reference sequence). CDR3 region: CASSTLRQGDTEAFF. The CDR3 nucleotides read TGTGCCAGTAGTACCTTAAGACAGGGTGACACTGAAGCTTTCTTT.

The chain recombines TRBV10-3 with TRBJ2-7; D remains ambiguous. Trimming removed 5 bases at V and 7 bases at J, with 12 bases between. Looked up from germline, CDR1 is ENHRY and CDR2 is SYGVKD. This CDR3 spans 12 amino acids. The CDR3 region has the DNA TGTGCCATCAGTCCAGCGAGCTGGGAGCAGTACTTC. Translated, it gives CAISPASWEQYF.

This clone has just a few counts. The rearrangement links TRBV2 to TRBJ1-5; 12 positions agree with TRBD1. There are 15 residues in the CDR3. Germline CDR1 SNHLY, CDR2 FYNNEI. The ends lost 8 bases at V and 1 base at J; junction bases unmatched: 3. The DNA of the CDR3 is TGTGCCAGCGGGGGACAGGGGGCGAGCAATCAGCCCCAGCATTTT. Translation gives CASGGQGASNQPQHF.

This clone was observed a single time. The chain uses TRBV10-3 and TRBJ1-2; TRBD1 matches at 8 bases. The CDR3 length is 14 residues. V lost 2 bases and J lost 4; bases outside the gene matches: 3. Germline V gene sequence: CDR1 ENHRY, CDR2 SYGVKD. This chain's CDR3 is CAISEGQGGYGYTF. CDR3 DNA: TGTGCCATCAGTGAGGGACAGGGTGGCTATGGCTACACCTTC.

The V gene is TRBV5-8, the J gene TRBJ2-1, with D perhaps matching TRBD1 (6 bases). Germline V gene sequence: CDR1 SGHTS, CDR2 YDEGEE. The germline V and J ends were trimmed by 5 bases and 3 bases, with 18 bases remaining between them. The CDR3 covers 16 residues. CDR3 loop: CASRQKGTPIYNEQFF. CDR3 nucleotide sequence: TGTGCCAGCAGACAGAAAGGGACACCGATCTACAATGAGCAGTTCTTC. Drawing the rest from reference TRBV5-8 and TRBJ2-1, the complete variable domain is EAGVTQSPTHLIKTRGQQATLRCSPISGHTSVYWYQQALGLGLQFLLWYDEGEERNRGNFPPRFSGRQFPNYSSELNVNALELEDSALYLCASRQKGTPIYNEQFFGPGTRLTVL.

This clone has just one count. This chain uses TRBV27 with TRBJ1-2, with 12 bases aligning to TRBD1. Germline V gives CDR1 MNHEY, CDR2 SMNVEV (reference sequence). The J segment lost 8 bases and the V segment lost 0 bases, leaving 10 bases of the junction unmatched. The CDR3 has 17 amino acids. CDR3 nucleotides: TGTGCCAGCAGTTTATCGCAAAGGGACAGGGGGCGTTTGGGCTACACCTTC. This codes for CASSLSQRDRGRLGYTF.